Each of the 25 T cell receptor beta chains below was sequenced from the same sample in a study of shared clonotypes between healthy human individuals. Generated by immunoSEQ multiplex PCR, the TCRdb table keeps only in-frame clones and is missing some. The repertoire holds some 2.1 million clones, with just under 95% as singletons. It was CD45RO-negative cells, positively selected for CCR7, that made up naive CD8 cells, with terminally differentiated effector memory CD45RA+ cells excluded. The sample was naive CD8+ T cells sorted from blood. The receptors come from a man between 18 and 35 years old in good health.

This sequence joins TRBV7-9 and TRBJ2-2, with 10 bases matching TRBD1. The trim removed 4 bases at V and 6 bases at J, leaving 8 bases unmatched. The germline V gene has CDR1 SEHNR and CDR2 FQNEAQ (reference sequence). This CDR3 is built from 16 residues. CDR3 sequence reads: CASSSSGTGDPGELFF. The CDR3 bases are TGTGCCAGCAGCTCATCCGGGACAGGGGACCCCGGGGAGCTGTTTTTT.

This clone appeared a single time. In nucleotides, the CDR3 is TGCGCCAGCAGCTCTCTGGACAGGGCGTATTCAAGCGAGCAGTACTTC. Amino acid sequence: CASSSLDRAYSSEQYF. V and J are TRBV5-1 and TRBJ2-7; TRBD1 matches at 8 bases. V dropped 3 bases and J dropped 6; count of bases not matched to a gene: 14. Germline V gene lookup returns CDR1 SGHRS and CDR2 YFSETQ. There are 16 residues in the CDR3.

V and J are TRBV7-8 and TRBJ2-7; 9 nucleotides agree with TRBD1. V shed 1 base, J shed 4 bases, and the junction held 5 bases outside the gene matches. The CDR3 runs to 15 residues. Germline values: CDR1 SGHVS, CDR2 FQNEAQ. CDR3 nucleotides: TGTGCCAGCAGCTTAGTAGGACAGGGGATTTACGAGCAGTACTTC. Its translation: CASSLVGQGIYEQYF.

V usage is TRBV7-2 and J usage is TRBJ1-4, with D perhaps TRBD1 (5 bases). The germline V gene has CDR1 SGHTA and CDR2 FQGNSA. This CDR3 comprises 17 residues. Trimming shortened V by 1 base and J by 8 bases, and 20 bases separated the two germline ends. Here the CDR3 DNA reads TGTGCCAGCAGCTTAGGTGCGGGGGGACGACTGACGGAAAAACTGTTTTTT. Residues: CASSLGAGGRLTEKLFF.

On this clone itself: Other DNA sequences in the same sample also yield this CDR3. The chain links TRBV6-1 to TRBJ2-7; D gene ambiguous. CDR3 length equals 13 residues. Trimming shortened V by 3 bases and J by 2 bases, and 8 bases separated the two germline ends. Germline V gives CDR1 MNHNS, CDR2 SASEGT. CDR3 sequence: CASSEGLTYEQYF. CDR3 nucleotide sequence: TGTGCCAGCAGTGAGGGCCTAACCTACGAGCAGTACTTC.

This chain uses TRBV4-3 with TRBJ1-5, with D perhaps matching TRBD1 (6 bases). The germline V gene has CDR1 LGHNA and CDR2 YSLEER. Deletions cut 0 bases from V and 6 bases from J, with 9 bases between. CDR3 length: 14 residues. CDR3 sequence reads: CASSQDRGAQPQHF. The CDR3 DNA sequence: TGCGCCAGCAGCCAAGATAGGGGGGCTCAGCCCCAGCATTTT.

This chain uses TRBV27 with TRBJ2-7; the D is unclear. The germline V gene encodes CDR1 MNHEY and CDR2 SMNVEV (reference sequence). The ends were cut back, 0 bases at V and 6 bases at J, with 9 bases in the middle. The CDR3 consists of 13 residues. The CDR3 coding sequence is TGTGCCAGCAGTTTATCTGGCTATCGCGAGCAGTACTTC. Encoded protein: CASSLSGYREQYF.

The CDR3 DNA reads TGTGCCTGGAGTGGAGGACAGGGGTATTACAATGAGCAGTTCTTC. This encodes CAWSGGQGYYNEQFF. The chain combines TRBV30 with TRBJ2-1; 9 positions agree with TRBD1. The CDR3 has 15 residues. The junction had 5 bases not matched to a gene; V was cut back by 1 base and J by 4 bases. CDR1 GTSNPN and CDR2 SVGIG come from the germline V gene (reference sequence).

This clone was seen once. The V gene is TRBV15, the J gene TRBJ2-7, with a possible D match to TRBD2 (6 bases). CDR1 LNHNV and CDR2 YYDKDF come from the germline V gene (reference sequence). V lost 0 bases to trimming and J lost 0 bases, with 15 bases between them. This CDR3 contains 17 residues. CDR3 loop: CATSRETTDYISYEQYF. For the CDR3, the DNA is TGTGCCACCAGCAGAGAAACGACGGACTACATCTCCTACGAGCAGTACTTC. The variable domain in full, completed from reference TRBV15 and TRBJ2-7, reads DAMVIQNPRYQVTQFGKPVTLSCSQTLNHNVMYWYQQKSSQAPKLLFHYYDKDFNNEADTPDNFQSRRPNTSFCFLDIRSPGLGDTAMYLCATSRETTDYISYEQYFGPGTRLTVT.

This clone came up once. The genes are TRBV10-1 and TRBJ2-1; 9 bases line up with TRBD1. J lost 3 bases, V lost 3 bases, and 3 bases had no gene match. The CDR3 totals 15 residues. CDR1 is WNHNN and CDR2 is SYGVQD in the germline V gene (reference sequence). The CDR3 loop is CASSEGTGIYNEQFF. CDR3 in DNA: TGCGCCAGCAGTGAAGGGACAGGGATCTACAATGAGCAGTTCTTC.

This clone showed up just once. V usage is TRBV10-3 and J usage is TRBJ1-2; the D is unclear. V was trimmed by 7 bases and J by 0 bases, leaving 9 bases between them. The CDR3 has 13 amino acids. Germline CDR1 ENHRY, CDR2 SYGVKD. CDR3 sequence: CAITTETNYGYTF. CDR3 sequence (DNA): TGTGCCATCACCACGGAAACTAACTATGGCTACACCTTC.

The chain joins TRBV30 to TRBJ1-2; 10 bases are a match to TRBD1. Looked up from germline, CDR1 is GTSNPN and CDR2 is SVGIG (reference sequence). Germline trimming cut 5 bases from V and 4 bases from J; bases unmatched to any gene: 7. The CDR3 runs 14 residues. The CDR3: CAWVPGQGFYGYTF. The CDR3 nucleotides are TGTGCCTGGGTCCCGGGACAGGGGTTCTATGGCTACACCTTC.

The rearrangement joins TRBV25-1 to TRBJ1-1, with 8 bases that match TRBD1. Germline CDR1 MGHDK, CDR2 SYGVNS. CDR3 length: 17 amino acids. V trimming: 1 base; J trimming: 4 bases; junction bases outside the gene matches: 11. The CDR3 DNA reads TGTGCCAGCAGTGAATTTGGTGACAGGGGAGGGTTCACTGAAGCTTTCTTT. Amino acids: CASSEFGDRGGFTEAFF.

This chain connects TRBV6-5 to TRBJ2-1; 12 nucleotides line up with TRBD2. CDR1 and CDR2 from the germline V gene are MNHEY and SVGAGI. The junction had 6 bases not matched to a gene; V was cut back by 5 bases and J by 10 bases. This CDR3 has 14 residues. CDR3: CASSPSGGAGEQFF. CDR3 bases: TGTGCCAGCAGTCCTAGCGGGGGGGCAGGGGAGCAGTTCTTC.

The V gene is TRBV6-5, the J gene TRBJ2-3, with 7 bases lining up with TRBD2. Germline values: CDR1 MNHEY, CDR2 SVGAGI. The ends lost 2 bases at V and 5 bases at J; junction bases unmatched: 4. The CDR3 is 14 amino acids. CDR3 loop: CASSYRGGEDTQYF. The CDR3 DNA sequence: TGTGCCAGCAGTTACCGTGGGGGGGAAGATACGCAGTATTTT.

The V and J genes are TRBV9 and TRBJ1-5; 8 nucleotides align to TRBD1. Germline V gene sequence: CDR1 SGDLS, CDR2 YYNGEE. V lost 5 bases, J lost 7 bases, and 11 bases stayed unmatched. This CDR3 region has 15 residues. CDR3 DNA: TGTGCCAGCAGTGCGACAGGGGCGTTGGGACAGCCCCAGCATTTT. The encoded protein is CASSATGALGQPQHF.

The gene calls are TRBV7-2 and TRBJ1-2, with D maybe TRBD1 (6 bases). The germline gives CDR1 SGHTA, CDR2 FQGNSA. Trimming removed 5 bases from V and 1 base from J, with 8 bases in between. The CDR3 is 13 amino acids. The CDR3 DNA is TGTGCCAGCAGCCAGGACAGTAACTATGGCTACACCTTC. Amino acids: CASSQDSNYGYTF.

The V call is TRBV27, the J call TRBJ2-7, with 9 nucleotides matching TRBD2. The CDR3 is 13 residues long. Trimming removed 7 bases from V and 5 bases from J; junction bases left unmatched: 6. Germline loops: CDR1 MNHEY, CDR2 SMNVEV (reference sequence). The CDR3 loop reads CASTVRGGNEQYF. CDR3 DNA sequence: TGTGCCAGCACCGTGCGGGGGGGCAACGAGCAGTACTTC.

The chain couples TRBV10-2 to TRBJ1-6; D possibly corresponds to TRBD1 (5 bases). Between the trimmed V and J ends, which lost 3 bases and 9 bases, there was a span of 9 bases. Germline loops: CDR1 WSHSY, CDR2 SAAADI. CDR3 length: 13 amino acids. CDR3 region: CASSDGALSPLHF. CDR3 DNA sequence: TGCGCCAGCAGTGATGGGGCCCTTTCACCCCTCCACTTT.

This clone was seen a single time. V usage is TRBV6-1 and J usage is TRBJ1-5; no clear D. V lost 2 bases to trimming and J lost 2 bases, with 22 bases between them. This CDR3 comprises 19 residues. Per germline, CDR1 MNHNS and CDR2 SASEGT. The CDR3 is CASSEFLDTPMEGNQPQHF. CDR3 in DNA: TGTGCCAGCAGTGAATTCCTTGACACCCCGATGGAGGGCAATCAGCCCCAGCATTTT.

The genes are TRBV9 and TRBJ2-1; D is perhaps TRBD2 (5 bases). V lost 0 bases to trimming and J lost 1 base, with 8 bases between them. Per germline, CDR1 SGDLS and CDR2 YYNGEE. The length of the CDR3 is 15 residues. The CDR3 DNA follows: TGTGCCAGCAGCGTAGACGGGGATTCCTACAATGAGCAGTTCTTC. This sequence encodes CASSVDGDSYNEQFF.

The V call is TRBV2, the J call TRBJ1-5; 12 bases match TRBD1. V trimming: 5 bases; J trimming: 7 bases; junction bases outside the gene matches: 6. CDR3 size: 15 residues. The germline gives CDR1 SNHLY, CDR2 FYNNEI. CDR3 bases: TGTGCCAGCAGTACCGGGACAGGGGGCGACCAGCCCCAGCATTTT. It is translated as CASSTGTGGDQPQHF.

The J gene is TRBJ2-3, the V gene TRBV9, with D tentatively TRBD2 (6 bases). The V end was cut by 0 bases, the J end by 2 bases, with 10 bases between. The CDR3 is 15 residues long. Germline-derived CDR1 and CDR2 are SGDLS and YYNGEE. This CDR3 is CASSVVVAATDTQYF. CDR3 sequence (DNA): TGTGCCAGCAGCGTAGTGGTAGCGGCCACAGATACGCAGTATTTT.

The chain carries TRBV5-4 and TRBJ2-3; 7 bases line up with TRBD1. The V gene's germline CDR1 is SGHNT and CDR2 YYREEE (reference sequence). Trimming took 2 bases from V and 6 from J; bases not matched to a gene: 12. CDR3 size: 16 residues. The CDR3 DNA reads TGTGCCAGCAGCTTCCTACAGGGGCTCTCCCCGGATACGCAGTATTTT. It codes for CASSFLQGLSPDTQYF.

The chain uses TRBV13 and TRBJ1-2; D is uncertain. The CDR3 is 15 residues long. Germline lookup yields CDR1 PRHDT and CDR2 FYEKMQ (reference sequence). V lost 4 bases, J lost 2 bases, and 14 bases lay in between. The CDR3: CASSSEVAANYGYTF. Here the CDR3 DNA reads TGTGCCAGCAGCTCAGAGGTGGCGGCCAACTATGGCTACACCTTC.